A single sample is the source of the 10 T cell receptor beta chains below, sequenced in a study of molecular identifiers for immune sequencing clone quantification. Each CDR3 protein is one row after TCRdb ran MiXCR on the PCR reads. The repertoire holds around 40,000 distinct CDR3 sequences, about a fifth seen once, with under 1.3% in the top ten. What was sequenced was naive CD8+ T cells from blood, with Jurkat cell RNA spiked in. The subset is: FACS-sorted CD8+CD4-CCR7+CD45RA+ naive T cells. These receptors all come from a human donor in good health. Some libraries in this study had Jurkat cell RNA spiked in.

Points on this clonotype: An end of the junction does not agree with germline; a read error may underlie this. The chain uses TRBV5-1 and TRBJ2-2; 11 bases are shared with TRBD2. CDR1 is SGHRS, CDR2 YFSETQ, per germline. The CDR3 has 17 amino acids. Here the CDR3 DNA reads TGCGCCAGCAGCCCAACTAGCGGGAGAACGAACACCGGGGAGCTGGTTTTT. Protein: CASSPTSGRTNTGELVF. The full variable domain, in which reference TRBV5-1 and TRBJ2-2 provide the parts outside the CDR3, is KAGVTQTPRYLIKTRGQQVTLSCSPISGHRSVSWYQQTPGQGLQFLFEYFSETQRNKGNFPGRFSGRQFSNSRSEMNVSTLELGDSALYLCASSPTSGRTNTGELVFGEGSRLTVL.

This clonotype was detected many times. The rearrangement joins TRBV10-3 to TRBJ1-1; D ambiguous. The CDR3 runs to 13 residues. Germline values: CDR1 ENHRY, CDR2 SYGVKD. Trimming removed 2 bases at V and 4 bases at J, with 8 bases between. The CDR3 DNA is TGTGCCATCAGTGAGGTCAGAGTCACTGAAGCTTTCTTT. It translates to CAISEVRVTEAFF.

Concerning this clonotype: This may be a read error: a much more frequent sequence differs by one nucleotide. The chain recombines TRBV4-1 with TRBJ2-7; 9 nucleotides align to TRBD1. The J segment lost 3 bases and the V segment lost 0 bases, leaving 3 bases of the junction unmatched. Germline V CDR1 and CDR2: MGHRA, YSYEKL. This CDR3 comprises 15 residues. Here the CDR3 DNA reads TGCGCCAGCAGCCAAGATACAGGGGGCTTCTACGAGCAGTACTTC. Translating gives CASSQDTGGFYEQYF.

At least ten counts were recorded for this clonotype. This chain joins TRBV4-1 and TRBJ2-1; 12 bases line up with TRBD2. V lost 4 bases and J lost 8; bases outside the gene matches: 9. Germline lookup yields CDR1 MGHRA and CDR2 YSYEKL. The CDR3 extends over 16 amino acids. As DNA, the CDR3 is TGCGCCAGCAGCCTAAAAACTAGCGGGGGGTGGTATGAGCAGTTCTTC. Residues: CASSLKTSGGWYEQFF.

This clonotype was counted ten times or more. One end of the junction is discordant with germline, which a read error may explain. The chain is built from TRBV29-1 and TRBJ2-7; 8 nucleotides match TRBD1. The CDR3 consists of 15 residues. Looked up from germline, CDR1 is SQVTM and CDR2 is ANQGSEA. CDR3 residues: CGVQGVPRGGYEQYF. Written as DNA, the CDR3 is TGCGGCGTACAGGGGGTCCCCAGGGGCGGCTACGAGCAGTACTTC.

This clonotype was recorded only once. This may be a read error: a much more frequent sequence differs by one nucleotide. The chain joins TRBV5-3 to TRBJ2-7; no clear D. TRBV5-3 is filed as an ORF, its function uncertain. The CDR3 consists of 13 residues. The CDR3 DNA is TGTGCCAGCAGCTCATTTAAGGGTCGCGAGCAGTACTTC. The encoded protein is CASSSFKGREQYF.

This clonotype was seen repeatedly, ten times or more. The rearrangement links TRBV12-3 or TRBV12-4 to TRBJ1-1; TRBD1 agrees at 10 bases. The CDR3 loop spans 14 amino acids. Unmatched junction bases numbered 11, after V lost 6 bases and J lost 10 bases. CDR3 protein: CASSAGTGDFVAFF. The DNA of the CDR3 is TGTGCCAGCAGCGCCGGGACAGGGGATTTTGTAGCTTTCTTT.

In the case of this clonotype: Being one base from a much bigger clone, this may be a read error. This chain connects TRBV10-3 to TRBJ1-1, with a possible D match to TRBD1 (5 bases). Germline assignment: CDR1 ENHRY and CDR2 SYGVKD. The CDR3 runs 16 residues. CDR3 coding DNA: TGTGCCGTCAGTCTAGGGACTTCCAACCTGAACACTGAAGCTTTCTTT. Translation gives CAVSLGTSNLNTEAFF.

Worth noting for this clonotype: Mismatch with germline at one junction end may stem from a read error. V and J are TRBV12-5 and TRBJ1-4; D call uncertain. The CDR3 is made up of 15 amino acids. Germline CDR1 and CDR2: LGHNT and FRNRAP. Here the CDR3 reads CASGLVRELNEKPFF. The CDR3 nucleotides read TGTGCTAGTGGTTTGGTGAGGGAGTTGAATGAAAAACCGTTTTTT.

This clonotype was seen at least ten times. This chain joins TRBV7-2 and TRBJ2-7; D uncertain. Between the trimmed V and J ends, which lost 2 bases and 3 bases, there was a span of 8 bases. The CDR3 has 13 amino acids. Germline CDR1 is SGHTA and CDR2 is FQGNSA. The CDR3 DNA follows: TGTGCCAGCAGCTTAAGCCGCAGCTACGAGCAGTACTTC. It codes for CASSLSRSYEQYF.